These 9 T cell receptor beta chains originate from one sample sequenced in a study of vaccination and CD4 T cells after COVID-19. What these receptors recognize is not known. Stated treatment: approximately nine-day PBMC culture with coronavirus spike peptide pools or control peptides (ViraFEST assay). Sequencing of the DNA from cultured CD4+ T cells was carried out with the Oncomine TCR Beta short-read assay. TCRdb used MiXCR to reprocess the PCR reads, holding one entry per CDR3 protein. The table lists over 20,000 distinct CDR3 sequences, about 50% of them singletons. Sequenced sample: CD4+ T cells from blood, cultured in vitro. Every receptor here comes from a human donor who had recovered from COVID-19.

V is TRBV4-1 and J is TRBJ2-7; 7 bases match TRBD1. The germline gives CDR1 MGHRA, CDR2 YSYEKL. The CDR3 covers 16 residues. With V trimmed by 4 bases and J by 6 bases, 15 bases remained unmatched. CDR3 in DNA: TGCGCCAGCAGCCCCCGGGACAGACCTATGGGTGGCGAGCAGTACTTC. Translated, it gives CASSPRDRPMGGEQYF.

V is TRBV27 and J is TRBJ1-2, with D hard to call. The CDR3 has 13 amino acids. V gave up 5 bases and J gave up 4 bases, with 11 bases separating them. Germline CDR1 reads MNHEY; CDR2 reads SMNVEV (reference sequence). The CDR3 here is CASSRDSAYGYTF. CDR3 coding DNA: TGTGCCAGCAGTCGGGATTCGGCCTATGGCTACACCTTC.

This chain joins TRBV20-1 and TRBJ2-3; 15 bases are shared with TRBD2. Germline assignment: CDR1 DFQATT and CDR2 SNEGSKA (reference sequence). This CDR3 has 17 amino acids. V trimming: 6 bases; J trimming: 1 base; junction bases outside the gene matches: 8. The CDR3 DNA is TGCAGTGCCCATGGACTAGCGGGAGGGCCAGGCACAGATACGCAGTATTTT. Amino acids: CSAHGLAGGPGTDTQYF.

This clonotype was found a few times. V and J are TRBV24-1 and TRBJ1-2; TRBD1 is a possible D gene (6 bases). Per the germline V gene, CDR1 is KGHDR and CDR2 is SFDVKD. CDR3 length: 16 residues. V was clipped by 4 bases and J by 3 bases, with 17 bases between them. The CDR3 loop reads CATSDPGHPADYGYTF. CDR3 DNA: TGTGCCACCAGTGACCCGGGACATCCGGCTGACTATGGCTACACCTTC.

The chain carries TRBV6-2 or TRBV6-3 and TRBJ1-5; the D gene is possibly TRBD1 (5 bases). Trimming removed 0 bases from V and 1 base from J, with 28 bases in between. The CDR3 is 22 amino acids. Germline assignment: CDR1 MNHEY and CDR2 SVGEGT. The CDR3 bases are TGTGCCAGCAGTTACTCCTCCGGGACCCTAAGAGGTCGGATAAGAAGCAATCAGCCCCAGCATTTT. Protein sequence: CASSYSSGTLRGRIRSNQPQHF.

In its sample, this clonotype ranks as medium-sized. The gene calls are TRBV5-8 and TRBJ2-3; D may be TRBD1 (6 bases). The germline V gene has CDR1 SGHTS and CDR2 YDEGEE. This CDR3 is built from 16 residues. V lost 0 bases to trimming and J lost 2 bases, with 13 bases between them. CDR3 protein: CASSLDREGYTDTQYF. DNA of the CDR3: TGTGCCAGCAGCTTGGACAGGGAAGGGTACACAGATACGCAGTATTTT.

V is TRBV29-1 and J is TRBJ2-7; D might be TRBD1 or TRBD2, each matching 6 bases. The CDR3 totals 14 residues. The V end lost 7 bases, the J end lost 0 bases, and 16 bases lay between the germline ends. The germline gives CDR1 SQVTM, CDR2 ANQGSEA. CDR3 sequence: CSARRDTRSYEQYF. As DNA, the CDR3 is TGCAGCGCGCGGCGGGACACACGCTCCTACGAGCAGTACTTC.

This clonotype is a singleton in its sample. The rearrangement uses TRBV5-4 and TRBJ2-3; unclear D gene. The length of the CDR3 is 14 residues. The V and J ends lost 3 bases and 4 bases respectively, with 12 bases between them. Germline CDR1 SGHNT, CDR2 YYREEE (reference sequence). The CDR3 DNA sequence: TGTGCCAGCAGCTCGGCTGGAATTTCAGATACGCAGTATTTT. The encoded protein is CASSSAGISDTQYF.

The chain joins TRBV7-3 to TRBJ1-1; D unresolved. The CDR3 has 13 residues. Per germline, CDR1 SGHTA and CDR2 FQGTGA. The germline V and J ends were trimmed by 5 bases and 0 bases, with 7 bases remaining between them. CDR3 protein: CASSAYLNTEAFF. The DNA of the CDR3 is TGTGCCAGCAGCGCCTATCTGAACACTGAAGCTTTCTTT.